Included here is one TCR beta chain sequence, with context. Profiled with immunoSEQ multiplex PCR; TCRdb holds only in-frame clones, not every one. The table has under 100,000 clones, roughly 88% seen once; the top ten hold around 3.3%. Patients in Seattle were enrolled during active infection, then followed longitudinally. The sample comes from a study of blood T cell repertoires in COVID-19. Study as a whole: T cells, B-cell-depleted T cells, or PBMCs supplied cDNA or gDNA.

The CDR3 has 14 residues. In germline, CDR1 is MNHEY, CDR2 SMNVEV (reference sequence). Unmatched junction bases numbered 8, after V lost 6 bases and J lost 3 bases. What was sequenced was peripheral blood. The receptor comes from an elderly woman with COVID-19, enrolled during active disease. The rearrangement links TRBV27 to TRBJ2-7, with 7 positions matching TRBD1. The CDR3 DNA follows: TGTGCCAGCAGGTTACAGGGGCTTGGCTACGAGCAGTACTTC. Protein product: CASRLQGLGYEQYF.